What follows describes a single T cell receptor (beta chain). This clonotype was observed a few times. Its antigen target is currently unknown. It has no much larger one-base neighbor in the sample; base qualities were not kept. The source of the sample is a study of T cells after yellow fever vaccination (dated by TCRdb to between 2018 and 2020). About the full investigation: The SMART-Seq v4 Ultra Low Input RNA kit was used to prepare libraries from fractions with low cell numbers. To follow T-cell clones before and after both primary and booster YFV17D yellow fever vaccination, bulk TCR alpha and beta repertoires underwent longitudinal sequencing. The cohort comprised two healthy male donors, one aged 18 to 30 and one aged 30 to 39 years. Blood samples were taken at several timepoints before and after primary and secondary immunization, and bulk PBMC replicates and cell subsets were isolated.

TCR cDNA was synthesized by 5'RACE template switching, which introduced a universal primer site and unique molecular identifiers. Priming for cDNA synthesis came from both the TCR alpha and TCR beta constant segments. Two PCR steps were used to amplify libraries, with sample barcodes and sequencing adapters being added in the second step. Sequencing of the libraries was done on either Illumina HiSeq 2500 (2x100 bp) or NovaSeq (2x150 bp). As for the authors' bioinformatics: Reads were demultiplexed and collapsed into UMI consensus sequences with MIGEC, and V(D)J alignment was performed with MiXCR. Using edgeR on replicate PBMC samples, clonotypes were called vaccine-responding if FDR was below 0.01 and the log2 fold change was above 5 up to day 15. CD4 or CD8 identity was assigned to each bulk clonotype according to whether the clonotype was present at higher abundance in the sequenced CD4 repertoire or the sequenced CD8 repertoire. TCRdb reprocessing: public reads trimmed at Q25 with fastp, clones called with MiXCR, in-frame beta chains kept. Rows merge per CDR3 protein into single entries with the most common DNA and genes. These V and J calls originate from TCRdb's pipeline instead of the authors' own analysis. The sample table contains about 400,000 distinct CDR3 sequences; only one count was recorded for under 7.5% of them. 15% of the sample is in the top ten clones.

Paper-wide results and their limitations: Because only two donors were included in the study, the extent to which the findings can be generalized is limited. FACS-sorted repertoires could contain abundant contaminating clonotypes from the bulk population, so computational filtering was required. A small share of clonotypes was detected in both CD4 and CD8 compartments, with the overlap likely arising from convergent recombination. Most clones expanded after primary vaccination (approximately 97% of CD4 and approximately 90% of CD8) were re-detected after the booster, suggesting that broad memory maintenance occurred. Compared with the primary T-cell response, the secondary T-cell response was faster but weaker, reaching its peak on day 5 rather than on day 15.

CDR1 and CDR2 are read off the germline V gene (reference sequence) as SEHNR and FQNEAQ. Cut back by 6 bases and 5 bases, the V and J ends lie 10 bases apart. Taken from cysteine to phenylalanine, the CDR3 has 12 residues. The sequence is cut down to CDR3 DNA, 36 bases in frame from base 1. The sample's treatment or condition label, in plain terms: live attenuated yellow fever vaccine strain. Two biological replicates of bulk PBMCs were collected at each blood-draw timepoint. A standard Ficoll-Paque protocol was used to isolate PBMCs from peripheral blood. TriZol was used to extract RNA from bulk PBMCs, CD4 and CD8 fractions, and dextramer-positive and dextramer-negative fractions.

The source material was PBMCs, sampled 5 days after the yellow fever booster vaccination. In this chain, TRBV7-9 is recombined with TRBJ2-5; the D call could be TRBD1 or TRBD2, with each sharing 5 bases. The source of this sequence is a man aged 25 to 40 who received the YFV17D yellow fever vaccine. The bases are TGTGCCAGCAGGATCAGGGAGGAGACCCAGTACTTC. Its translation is CASRIREETQYF.